The present TCR beta chain was sequenced within a study of blood T cell repertoires in COVID-19. Overall study: COVID-19 samples collected from the United States, Italy and Spain covered acute and convalescent phases.

Germline lookup yields CDR1 DFQATT and CDR2 SNEGSKA (reference sequence). The J segment lost 9 bases and the V segment lost 3 bases, leaving 12 bases of the junction unmatched. The CDR3 covers 14 residues. In the original analysis: Scientists estimated how many nucleated cells there were by amplifying reference gene primers. Measured with immunoSEQ multiplex PCR; TCRdb has only the in-frame clones, and not every one. Clonal size and the V and J genes are those of that table, whereas D and trimming came from the DNA. The table records 150,000 to 200,000 clones, roughly nine tenths of them present only once.

The clonotype originates from a man in his 60s with active or convalescent COVID-19. The chain links TRBV20-1 to TRBJ2-7; 9 nucleotides agree with TRBD1. Sequencing was performed on peripheral blood. The CDR3 loop is CSASGDRDLLGQYF. CDR3 coding DNA: TGCAGTGCTAGTGGGGACAGGGACCTCTTGGGGCAGTACTTC.